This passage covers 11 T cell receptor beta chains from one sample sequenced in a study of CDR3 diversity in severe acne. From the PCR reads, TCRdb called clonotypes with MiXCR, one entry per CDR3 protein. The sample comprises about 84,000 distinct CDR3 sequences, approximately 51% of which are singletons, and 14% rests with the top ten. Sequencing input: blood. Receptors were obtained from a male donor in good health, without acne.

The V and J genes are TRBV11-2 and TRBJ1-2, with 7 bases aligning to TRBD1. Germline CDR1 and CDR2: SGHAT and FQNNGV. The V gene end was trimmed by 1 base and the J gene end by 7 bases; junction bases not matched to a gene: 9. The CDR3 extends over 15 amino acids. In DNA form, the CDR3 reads TGTGCCAGCAGCTTAGGGGGACAGCCCGTACGTGGCTACACCTTC. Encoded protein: CASSLGGQPVRGYTF.

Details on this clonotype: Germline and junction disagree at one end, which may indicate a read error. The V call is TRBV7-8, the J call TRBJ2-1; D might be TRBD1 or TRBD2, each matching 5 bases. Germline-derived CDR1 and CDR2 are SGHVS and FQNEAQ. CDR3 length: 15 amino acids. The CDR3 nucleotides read TGTGCCAGCAGCAGGGACGCCTACAAACGCAATGAGGAGTTCTTC. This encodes CASSRDAYKRNEEFF.

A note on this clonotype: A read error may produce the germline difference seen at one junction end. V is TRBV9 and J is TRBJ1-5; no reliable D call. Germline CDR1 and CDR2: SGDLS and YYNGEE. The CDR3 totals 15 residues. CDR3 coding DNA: TGTGCCGGCAGCCCGGACGGAAATAGCAATCAGCCCCAGCATTTT. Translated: CAGSPDGNSNQPQHF.

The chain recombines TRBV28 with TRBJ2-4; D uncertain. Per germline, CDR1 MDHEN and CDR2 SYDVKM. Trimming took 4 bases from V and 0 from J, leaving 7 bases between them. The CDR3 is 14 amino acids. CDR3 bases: TGTGCCAGCAGTTCAGGCCTAGCCAAAAACATTCAGTACTTC. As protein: CASSSGLAKNIQYF.

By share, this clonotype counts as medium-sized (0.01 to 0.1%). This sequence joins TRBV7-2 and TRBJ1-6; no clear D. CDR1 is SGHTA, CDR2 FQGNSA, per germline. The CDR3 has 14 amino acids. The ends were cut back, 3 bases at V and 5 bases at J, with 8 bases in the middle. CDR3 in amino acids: CASSFMHDNSPLHF. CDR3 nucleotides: TGTGCCAGCAGCTTCATGCATGATAATTCACCCCTCCACTTT. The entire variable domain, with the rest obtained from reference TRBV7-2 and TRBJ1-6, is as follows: GAGVSQSPSNKVTEKGKDVELRCDPISGHTALYWYRQSLGQGLEFLIYFQGNSAPDKSGLPSDRFSAERTGGSVSTLTIQRTQQEDSAVYLCASSFMHDNSPLHFGNGTRLTVT.

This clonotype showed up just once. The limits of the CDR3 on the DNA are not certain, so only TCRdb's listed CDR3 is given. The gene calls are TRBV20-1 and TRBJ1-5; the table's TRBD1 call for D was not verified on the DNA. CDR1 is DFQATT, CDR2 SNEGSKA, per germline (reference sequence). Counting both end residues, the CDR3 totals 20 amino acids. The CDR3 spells CSARDAGQEKLFFGSGTQHF.

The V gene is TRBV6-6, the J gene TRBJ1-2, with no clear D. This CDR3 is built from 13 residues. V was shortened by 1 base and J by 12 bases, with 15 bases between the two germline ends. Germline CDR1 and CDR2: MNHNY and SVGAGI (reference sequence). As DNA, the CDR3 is TGTGCCAGCAGTTACTTACCGAGCTCTGGAAACACCTTC. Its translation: CASSYLPSSGNTF.

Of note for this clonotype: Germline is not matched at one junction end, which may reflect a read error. This CDR3 reads CASSWGDGGYTF. The CDR3 DNA sequence: TGTGCCAGCAGTTGGGGGGACGGTGGCTACACCTTC. The gene calls are TRBV5-1 and TRBJ1-2; tentative D call: TRBD1 (5 bases). The V gene's germline CDR1 is SGHRS and CDR2 YFSETQ. CDR3 length: 12 residues.

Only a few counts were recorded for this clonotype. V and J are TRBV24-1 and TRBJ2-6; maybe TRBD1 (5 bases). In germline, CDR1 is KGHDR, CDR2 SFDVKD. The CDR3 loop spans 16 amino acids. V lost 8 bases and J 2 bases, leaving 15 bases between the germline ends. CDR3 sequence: CATTETGPAGANVLTF. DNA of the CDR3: TGTGCCACCACGGAAACAGGTCCAGCTGGGGCCAACGTCCTGACTTTC.

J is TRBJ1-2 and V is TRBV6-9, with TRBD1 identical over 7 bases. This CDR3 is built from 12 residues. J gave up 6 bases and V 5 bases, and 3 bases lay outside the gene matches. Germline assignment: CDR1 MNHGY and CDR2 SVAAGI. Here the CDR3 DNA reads TGTGCCAGCAGTCGCAGGGGGGATGGCTACACCTTC. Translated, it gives CASSRRGDGYTF.

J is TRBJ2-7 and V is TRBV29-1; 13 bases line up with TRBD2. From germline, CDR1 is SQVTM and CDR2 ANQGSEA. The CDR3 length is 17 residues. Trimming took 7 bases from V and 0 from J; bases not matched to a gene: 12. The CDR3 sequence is CSAYIPGLAGSSYEQYF. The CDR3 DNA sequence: TGCAGCGCCTACATTCCGGGACTAGCGGGATCCTCCTACGAGCAGTACTTC.